This entry describes one T cell receptor beta chain. With 4 bases removed from V and 0 bases from J, the gap between germline ends came to 19 bases. Germline CDR1 reads MNHEY; CDR2 reads SMNVEV (reference sequence). The length of the CDR3 is 18 residues. The data stem from a study of T cell changes during pregnancy in multiple sclerosis. Here immunoSEQ multiplex PCR was the method, and the copy in TCRdb shows in-frame clones only, minus some. The sample lists tens of thousands of clones; 85% to 95% were seen once. The clonotype was recovered from a female donor with multiple sclerosis, enrolled in a pregnancy study. The chain couples TRBV27 to TRBJ2-4, with D maybe TRBD1 (5 bases). This specimen consisted of CD4+ T cells from peripheral blood mononuclear cells, obtained before pregnancy. This CDR3 is CASSSRLRQTLAKNIQYF. The CDR3 nucleotides read TGTGCCAGCAGTTCACGGCTAAGACAGACCCTAGCCAAAAACATTCAGTACTTC.